A single sample gave rise to the 10 T cell receptor beta chains below, sequenced in a study of shared clonotypes between healthy human individuals. The method was immunoSEQ multiplex PCR; TCRdb's version includes in-frame clones alone and lacks a portion of them. Found here are 2 million to 2.5 million clones, 90% to 96% of them singletons; the top ten hold about 0.13%. Sequencing used naive CD4+ T cells sorted from blood. Subset here: CD45RA+ positively selected. Receptor source: a young man in good health.

This chain connects TRBV5-8 to TRBJ1-4; TRBD1 matches 9 bases. This CDR3 comprises 16 residues. The V segment lost 3 bases and the J segment 7 bases; nucleotides outside the gene matches: 10. Germline V lookup: CDR1 SGHTS, CDR2 YDEGEE. The CDR3 bases are TGTGCCAGCAGCTGGAGCTCCGGGACAGGGTTTGAAAAACTGTTTTTT. Protein: CASSWSSGTGFEKLFF.

About this clone: Other nucleotide sequences in the sample specify the same CDR3. The rearrangement joins TRBV15 to TRBJ2-1; D is unresolved. Trimming left V 5 bases short and J 7 bases short, with 6 bases between. The CDR3 covers 11 residues. Germline CDR1 and CDR2: LNHNV and YYDKDF (reference sequence). DNA of the CDR3: TGTGCCACCAGCCGTCGGAATGAGCAGTTCTTC. Protein product: CATSRRNEQFF.

The chain carries TRBV5-1 and TRBJ2-2; tentatively, D is TRBD1 or TRBD2 (5 bases each). The length of the CDR3 is 15 residues. The V gene lost 4 bases and the J gene lost 7 bases, with 17 bases spanning the gap. The germline V gene has CDR1 SGHRS and CDR2 YFSETQ. The CDR3 loop reads CASSPGAGAGGELFF. The CDR3 nucleotides are TGCGCCAGCAGCCCTGGAGCCGGGGCCGGCGGGGAGCTGTTTTTT.

This chain connects TRBV10-3 to TRBJ1-6, with a weak D call TRBD1 (6 bases). The V end lost 6 bases, the J end lost 6 bases, and 12 bases lay between the germline ends. CDR1 is ENHRY, CDR2 SYGVKD, per germline. The CDR3 covers 14 residues. DNA for the CDR3: TGTGCCATCAGACTGGACAGATCTAATTCACCCCTCCACTTT. Encoded protein: CAIRLDRSNSPLHF.

CDR3 residues: CASSRLLGFSDTQYF. CDR3 bases: TGTGCCAGCAGTCGTCTACTAGGATTTTCAGATACGCAGTATTTT. The chain recombines TRBV6-5 with TRBJ2-3; tentative D call: TRBD2 (5 bases). This CDR3 has 15 amino acids. With 5 bases removed from V and 4 bases from J, the gap between germline ends came to 16 bases. CDR1 is MNHEY and CDR2 is SVGAGI in the germline V gene.

The chain recombines TRBV5-6 with TRBJ1-1; 8 bases match TRBD1. CDR1 is SGHDT, CDR2 YYEEEE, per germline. The CDR3 is made up of 16 amino acids. V lost 4 bases to trimming and J lost 4 bases; unmatched junction nucleotides: 12. The CDR3 DNA is TGTGCCAGCAGCCCAGACAGGGGCCTCAAAATCACTGAAGCTTTCTTT. It yields the protein CASSPDRGLKITEAFF.

J is TRBJ1-6 and V is TRBV6-1; D gene unclear. The CDR3 loop spans 13 amino acids. V was clipped by 3 bases and J by 7 bases, with 7 bases between them. Germline CDR1 MNHNS, CDR2 SASEGT. The CDR3 loop is CASSDVGNSPLHF. Written as DNA, the CDR3 is TGTGCCAGCAGTGACGTGGGGAATTCACCCCTCCACTTT.

Written as DNA, the CDR3 is TGTGCCAGCAGCTCCACGGGTGGGAGTCGCTCCTACGAGCAGTACTTC. It encodes CASSSTGGSRSYEQYF. V usage is TRBV28 and J usage is TRBJ2-7; D perhaps matches TRBD2 (5 bases). Germline V lookup: CDR1 MDHEN, CDR2 SYDVKM. V was shortened by 6 bases and J by 0 bases, with 18 bases between the two germline ends. The CDR3 is 16 residues long.

The chain combines TRBV6-1 with TRBJ1-1, with D hard to call. Trimming took 2 bases from V and 3 from J, leaving 7 bases between them. This CDR3 comprises 13 residues. CDR1 and CDR2 (germline): MNHNS, SASEGT. The DNA for the CDR3 is TGTGCCAGCAGTGAAATGGGGTACACTGAAGCTTTCTTT. Protein product: CASSEMGYTEAFF.

This rearrangement joins TRBV2 to TRBJ1-1, with D hard to call. Trimming removed 4 bases at V and 2 bases at J, with 14 bases between. The length of the CDR3 is 15 residues. Germline lookup yields CDR1 SNHLY and CDR2 FYNNEI. The CDR3 here is CASSADTFRNTEAFF. CDR3 sequence (DNA): TGTGCCAGCAGTGCCGACACCTTCCGCAACACTGAAGCTTTCTTT.